This TCR beta chain is drawn from a study of naive and memory T cell subsets. The study's findings and limits: RNA-based TCR counts may shift with T cell activation and differentiation. No ground truth validated the naive and memory repertoire findings.

As concerns this clonotype: Its antigen is unknown.

Overnight CMV lysate stimulation of fresh PBMCs defined donor CMV status by CD4+ IFNgamma. The beta constant-region primer was an equimolar mix of two oligonucleotides covering TRBC1 and TRBC2. Ligated cDNA was amplified by four rounds of PCR with nested alpha and beta constant-region primers and SP2. TCRdb reprocessed the UMI-ligation and nested PCR reads via MiXCR and lists one record per CDR3 protein. The sample yields some 150,000 distinct CDR3 sequences, approximately 17% seen once. The CDR3 runs to 15 residues. Germline-derived CDR1 and CDR2 are LNHNV and YYDKDF (reference sequence). The J segment lost 7 bases and the V segment lost 0 bases, leaving 8 bases of the junction unmatched.

The chain links TRBV15 to TRBJ2-7; 8 nucleotides align to TRBD1. Sequencing was done on a sample of naive CD4+ T cells from blood. This sequence was found in a human donor in good health. CDR3 DNA: TGTGCCACCAGCAGAGATCAGGGGGCCCGAGGGGAGCAGTACTTC. Its translation is CATSRDQGARGEQYF.